This T cell receptor beta chain appears in the sequencing data of a study of beta chain features in type 1 diabetes. Overall study context: The examined sorted cells totaled over 85,000,000 across samples. Whole-study findings and limits: TCRB CDR3s were moderately but significantly shorter in Type 1 diabetes patients in all four CD4+ subsets. Cells with high TCR expression could be over-represented when cDNA is sequenced. In the patient group, naive, central memory and Treg TCRB repertoires seemed more alike than in the healthy donor group.

Germline V gene lookup returns CDR1 SNHLY and CDR2 FYNNEI. The V segment lost 8 bases and the J segment 5 bases; nucleotides outside the gene matches: 9. The CDR3 loop spans 15 amino acids. Reverse transcription of all isolated RNA meant that expressed TCRB transcripts were sequenced. Measured with immunoSEQ multiplex PCR; TCRdb has only the in-frame clones, and not every one. The data show about 160,000 clones, roughly 8% seen once. About this clone: Its antigen is unidentified.

The TCR was taken from a man between 18 and 35 years old with type 1 diabetes. The source material was central memory CD4+ T cells from blood. The genes are TRBV2 and TRBJ1-5; 10 positions agree with TRBD1. The CDR3 protein is CASAQDRGSDQPQHF. In DNA form, the CDR3 reads TGTGCCAGCGCCCAGGACAGGGGGTCCGATCAGCCCCAGCATTTT.